Below, 20 T cell receptor beta chains from the same sample are listed, as sequenced in a study of CD8 T cells in Susac syndrome. RNA totalling roughly 0.5 to 1 ug underwent reverse transcription with random hexamers. TCRdb analysed the immunoSEQ multiplex PCR reads with MiXCR anew, one entry per CDR3 protein. The data show some 120,000 distinct CDR3 sequences, with approximately 89% seen just once and around 0.22% held by the top ten. Sample: CD8+ T cells from PBMCs. The receptors derive from a human donor with multiple sclerosis.

The chain recombines TRBV6-2 or TRBV6-3 with TRBJ2-3, with unresolved D. V was trimmed by 2 bases and J by 2 bases, leaving 8 bases between them. There are 14 residues in the CDR3. Germline loops: CDR1 MNHEY, CDR2 SVGEGT. CDR3: CASSYTGATDTQYF. CDR3 coding DNA: TGTGCCAGCAGTTACACCGGTGCCACAGATACGCAGTATTTT.

The V and J genes are TRBV4-3 and TRBJ2-1; tentatively, D is TRBD1 (6 bases). This CDR3 has 14 residues. Trimming left V 0 bases short and J 5 bases short, with 8 bases between. CDR1 is LGHNA and CDR2 is YSLEER in the germline V gene. CDR3: CASSQEDSHNEQFF. CDR3 nucleotide sequence: TGCGCCAGCAGCCAAGAGGACAGCCACAATGAGCAGTTCTTC.

This chain uses TRBV6-2 or TRBV6-3 with TRBJ1-5, with D tentatively TRBD1 (5 bases). The CDR3 totals 15 residues. Per germline, CDR1 MNHEY and CDR2 SVGEGT. V was shortened by 4 bases and J by 7 bases, with 17 bases between the two germline ends. Written as DNA, the CDR3 is TGTGCCAGCAGTTCTCTTCTGGGGGGAGTACAGCCCCAGCATTTT. Translating gives CASSSLLGGVQPQHF.

The chain carries TRBV10-1 and TRBJ2-5; 13 bases map to TRBD2. This CDR3 spans 16 amino acids. From germline, CDR1 is WNHNN and CDR2 SYGVQD (reference sequence). After removal of 6 bases from V and 5 bases from J, the junction contained 9 bases not matched to a gene. CDR3 nucleotide sequence: TGCGCCAGCAGAATTGGGACTAGCGGGGATTTCGAGACCCAGTACTTC. Encoded protein: CASRIGTSGDFETQYF.

The chain links TRBV14 to TRBJ2-5, with D perhaps matching TRBD1 (6 bases). Germline-derived CDR1 and CDR2 are SGHDN and FVKESK. CDR3 length: 17 amino acids. Trimming stripped 3 bases from V and 0 bases from J, with 17 bases between. CDR3 sequence (DNA): TGTGCCAGCAGCCACAGGGATGGGGGCTGGGACCAAGAGACCCAGTACTTC. Amino acid sequence: CASSHRDGGWDQETQYF.

This clonotype was seen just once. The chain carries TRBV29-1 and TRBJ2-1; TRBD1 agrees at 8 bases. The CDR3 loop spans 12 amino acids. From germline, CDR1 is SQVTM and CDR2 ANQGSEA. V dropped 4 bases and J dropped 10; count of bases not matched to a gene: 6. The CDR3 sequence is CSVGAGGVEQFF. The CDR3 DNA follows: TGCAGCGTTGGGGCAGGGGGCGTGGAGCAGTTCTTC.

This clonotype has only a few counts. V gene TRBV13 combines with J gene TRBJ2-5; no clear D gene. The CDR3 has 17 residues. V was cut by 6 bases and J by 3 bases, with 23 bases left in between. Looked up from germline, CDR1 is PRHDT and CDR2 is FYEKMQ (reference sequence). CDR3 sequence: CASSYNPHDLLKETQYF. The CDR3 DNA follows: TGTGCCAGCAGTTACAACCCACACGACCTGTTAAAAGAGACCCAGTACTTC.

Details on this clonotype: One junction end does not reproduce the germline sequence, and a read error may be involved. The chain uses TRBV19 and TRBJ1-1, with D possibly being TRBD1 (5 bases). Germline V gives CDR1 LNHDA, CDR2 SQIVND (reference sequence). This CDR3 contains 12 residues. Here the CDR3 reads CASSMGGTEVFF. The CDR3 coding sequence is TGTGCCAGTAGTATGGGAGGGACTGAAGTTTTCTTT.

This chain uses TRBV7-9 with TRBJ1-2; D possibly corresponds to TRBD1 (5 bases). The CDR3 loop spans 15 amino acids. Trimming left V 4 bases short and J 3 bases short, with 15 bases between. Germline V CDR1 and CDR2: SEHNR, FQNEAQ (reference sequence). The CDR3 nucleotides are TGTGCCAGCAGCTCAACAATGACAGCAGACTATGGCTACACCTTC. Translated, it gives CASSSTMTADYGYTF. Together with reference TRBV7-9 and TRBJ1-2, the CDR3 gives the full variable domain: DTGVSQNPRHKITKRGQNVTFRCDPISEHNRLYWYRQTLGQGPEFLTYFQNEAQLEKSRLLSDRFSAERPKGSFSTLEIQRTEQGDSAMYLCASSSTMTADYGYTFGSGTRLTVV.

The chain carries TRBV7-9 and TRBJ2-5, with a tentative D call TRBD2 (6 bases). V was trimmed by 3 bases and J by 1 base, leaving 18 bases between them. CDR1 is SEHNR, CDR2 FQNEAQ, per germline (reference sequence). This CDR3 is built from 17 residues. This CDR3 is CASSFGWRAAGQETQYF. DNA for the CDR3: TGTGCCAGCAGCTTCGGTTGGAGGGCCGCGGGCCAAGAGACCCAGTACTTC.

This clonotype was detected once. CDR3 in amino acids: CASSYQRGTGELFF. CDR3 DNA: TGTGCCAGCAGTTACCAGCGGGGAACCGGGGAGCTGTTTTTT. The chain joins TRBV6-5 to TRBJ2-2; 7 nucleotides match TRBD2. Losses at the gene ends were 2 bases for V and 5 bases for J; bases not matched to a gene: 2. The CDR3 length is 14 residues. Germline V gene sequence: CDR1 MNHEY, CDR2 SVGAGI.

The chain combines TRBV4-3 with TRBJ1-4; TRBD1 aligns across 7 bases. The germline gives CDR1 LGHNA, CDR2 YSLEER. Germline trimming cut 0 bases from V and 8 bases from J; bases unmatched to any gene: 12. The CDR3 consists of 17 residues. Here the CDR3 reads CASSQELGGDVWEKLFF. CDR3 in DNA: TGCGCCAGCAGCCAAGAACTAGGGGGCGACGTATGGGAAAAACTGTTTTTT.

V usage is TRBV6-4 and J usage is TRBJ2-1; perhaps TRBD2 as D (6 bases). V was pared by 3 bases and J by 1 base, with 13 bases between. The CDR3 extends over 16 amino acids. The germline CDR1 and CDR2 sequences are MRHNA and SNTAGT. CDR3 sequence (DNA): TGTGCCAGCAGTGAATTGGGGGGAGCGTCCTACAATGAGCAGTTCTTC. Translating gives CASSELGGASYNEQFF.

The table lists this clonotype with a few counts. The V call is TRBV13, the J call TRBJ2-7; the D is unclear. CDR3 size: 12 residues. V was shortened by 0 bases and J by 4 bases, with 4 bases between the two germline ends. The V gene's germline CDR1 is PRHDT and CDR2 FYEKMQ (reference sequence). CDR3 amino acids: CASSLGEYEQYF. DNA for the CDR3: TGTGCCAGCAGCTTAGGAGAATACGAGCAGTACTTC.

The rearrangement joins TRBV30 to TRBJ2-3, with D unresolved. The germline V gene encodes CDR1 GTSNPN and CDR2 SVGIG (reference sequence). Deletions cut 4 bases from V and 0 bases from J, with 11 bases between. There are 14 residues in the CDR3. CDR3 in amino acids: CAWKETMSTDTQYF. The CDR3 DNA sequence: TGTGCCTGGAAGGAAACCATGAGCACAGATACGCAGTATTTT.

The chain has TRBV24-1 and TRBJ2-2; D unresolved. The V end lost 7 bases, the J end lost 5 bases, and 7 bases lay between the germline ends. The CDR3 is made up of 12 amino acids. Germline-derived CDR1 and CDR2 are KGHDR and SFDVKD. Written as DNA, the CDR3 is TGTGCCACCAGAGGAACAACCGGGGAGCTGTTTTTT. It specifies CATRGTTGELFF.

This chain connects TRBV15 to TRBJ1-2; D unresolved. Trimming pared 1 base from V and 1 base from J, leaving 13 bases between. This CDR3 contains 16 residues. Looked up from germline, CDR1 is LNHNV and CDR2 is YYDKDF (reference sequence). As DNA, the CDR3 is TGTGCCACCAGCAGAGGCCGGAGGGAAGTTAACTATGGCTACACCTTC. It encodes CATSRGRREVNYGYTF.

The chain joins TRBV12-3 or TRBV12-4 to TRBJ2-5, with TRBD2 as a possible D gene (5 bases). The ends were cut back, 6 bases at V and 7 bases at J, with 15 bases in the middle. CDR3 size: 13 residues. In nucleotides, the CDR3 is TGTGCCAGCAGCGGGTCAGCCGCGGGGACCCAGTACTTC. Its translation: CASSGSAAGTQYF.

The chain carries TRBV20-1 and TRBJ2-1; D is undetermined. V was shortened by 6 bases and J by 8 bases, with 5 bases between the two germline ends. Germline V gene lookup returns CDR1 DFQATT and CDR2 SNEGSKA (reference sequence). The CDR3 has 9 amino acids. The CDR3 nucleotides are TGCAGTGCAAGCGATGAGCAGTTCTTC. It specifies CSASDEQFF.

This clonotype was recorded only once. The chain has TRBV27 and TRBJ2-2; 7 positions agree with TRBD2. With 1 base clipped from V and 3 bases from J, the junction kept 2 bases outside the gene matches. Germline V lookup: CDR1 MNHEY, CDR2 SMNVEV (reference sequence). This CDR3 has 15 amino acids. Here the CDR3 reads CASSLWGGDTGELFF. The CDR3 DNA is TGTGCCAGCAGTTTATGGGGGGGAGACACCGGGGAGCTGTTTTTT.